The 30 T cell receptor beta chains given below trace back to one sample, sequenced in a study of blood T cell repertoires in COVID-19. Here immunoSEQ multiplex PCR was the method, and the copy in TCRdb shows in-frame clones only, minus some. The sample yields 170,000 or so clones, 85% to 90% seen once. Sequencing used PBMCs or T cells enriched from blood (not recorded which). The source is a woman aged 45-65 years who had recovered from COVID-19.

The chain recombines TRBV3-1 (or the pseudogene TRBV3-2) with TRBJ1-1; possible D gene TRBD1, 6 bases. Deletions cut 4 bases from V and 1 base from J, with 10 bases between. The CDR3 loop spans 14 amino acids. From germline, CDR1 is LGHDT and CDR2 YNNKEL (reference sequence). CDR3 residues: CASSRGGENTEAFF. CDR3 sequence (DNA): TGTGCCAGCAGCCGAGGGGGGGAGAACACTGAAGCTTTCTTT.

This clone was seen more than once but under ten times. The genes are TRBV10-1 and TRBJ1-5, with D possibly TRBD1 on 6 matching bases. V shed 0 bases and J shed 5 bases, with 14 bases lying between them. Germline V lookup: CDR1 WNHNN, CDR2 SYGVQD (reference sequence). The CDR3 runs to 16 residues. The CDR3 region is CASSESTGKDDQPQHF. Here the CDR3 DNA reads TGCGCCAGCAGTGAGTCCACAGGGAAAGATGATCAGCCCCAGCATTTT.

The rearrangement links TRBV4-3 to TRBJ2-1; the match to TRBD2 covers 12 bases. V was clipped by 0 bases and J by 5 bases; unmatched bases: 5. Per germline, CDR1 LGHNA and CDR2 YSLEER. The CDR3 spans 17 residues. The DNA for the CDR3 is TGCGCCAGCAGCCAAGATCTGACTAGCGGGGGCCACAATGAGCAGTTCTTC. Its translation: CASSQDLTSGGHNEQFF.

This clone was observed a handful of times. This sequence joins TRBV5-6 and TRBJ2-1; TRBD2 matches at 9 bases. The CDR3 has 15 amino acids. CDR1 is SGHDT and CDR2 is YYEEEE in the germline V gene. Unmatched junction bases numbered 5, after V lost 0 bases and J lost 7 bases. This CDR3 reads CASSLGAGGPNEQFF. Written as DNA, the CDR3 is TGTGCCAGCAGCTTGGGAGCGGGGGGCCCTAATGAGCAGTTCTTC.

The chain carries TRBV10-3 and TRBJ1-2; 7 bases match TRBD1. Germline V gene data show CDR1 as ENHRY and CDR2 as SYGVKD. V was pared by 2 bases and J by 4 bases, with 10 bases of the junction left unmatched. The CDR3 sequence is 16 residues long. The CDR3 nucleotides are TGTGCCATCAGTGAGGGGTTGGGACAGCAAGTCTATGGCTACACCTTC. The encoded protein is CAISEGLGQQVYGYTF.

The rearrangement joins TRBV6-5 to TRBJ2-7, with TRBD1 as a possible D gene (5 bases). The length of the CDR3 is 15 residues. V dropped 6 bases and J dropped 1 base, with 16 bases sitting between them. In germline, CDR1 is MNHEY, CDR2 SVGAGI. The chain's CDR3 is CASRTQGKKSYEQYF. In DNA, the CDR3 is TGTGCCAGCAGGACCCAGGGAAAAAAGTCCTACGAGCAGTACTTC.

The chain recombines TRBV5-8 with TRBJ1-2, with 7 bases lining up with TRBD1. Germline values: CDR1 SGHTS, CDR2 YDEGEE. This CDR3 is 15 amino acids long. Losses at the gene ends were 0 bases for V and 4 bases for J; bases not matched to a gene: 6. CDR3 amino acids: CASSLAQGTAYGYTF. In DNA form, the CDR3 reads TGTGCCAGCAGCTTGGCCCAGGGGACAGCCTATGGCTACACCTTC.

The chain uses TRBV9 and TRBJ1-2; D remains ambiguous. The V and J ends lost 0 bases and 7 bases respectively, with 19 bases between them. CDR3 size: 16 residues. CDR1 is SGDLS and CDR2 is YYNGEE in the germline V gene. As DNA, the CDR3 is TGTGCCAGCAGCGTAGTAGTCGGTGGCGGGGAGCGTGGCTACACCTTC. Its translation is CASSVVVGGGERGYTF.

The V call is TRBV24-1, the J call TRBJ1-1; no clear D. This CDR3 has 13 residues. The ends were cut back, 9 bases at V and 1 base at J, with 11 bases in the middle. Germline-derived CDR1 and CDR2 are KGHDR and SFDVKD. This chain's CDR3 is CATAPAGNTEAFF. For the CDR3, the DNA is TGTGCCACCGCCCCCGCAGGGAACACTGAAGCTTTCTTT.

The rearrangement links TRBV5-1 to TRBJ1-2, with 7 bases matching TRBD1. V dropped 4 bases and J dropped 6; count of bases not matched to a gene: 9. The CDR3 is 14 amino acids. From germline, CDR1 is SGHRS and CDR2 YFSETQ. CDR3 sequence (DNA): TGCGCCAGCAGCCTGGACAGGTCACGCGATGGCTACACCTTC. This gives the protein CASSLDRSRDGYTF.

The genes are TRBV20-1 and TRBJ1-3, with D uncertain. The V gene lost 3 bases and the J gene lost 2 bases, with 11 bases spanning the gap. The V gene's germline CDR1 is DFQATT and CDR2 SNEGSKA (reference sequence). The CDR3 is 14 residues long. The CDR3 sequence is CSASDPLPGNTIYF. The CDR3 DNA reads TGCAGTGCTAGTGATCCTCTACCTGGAAACACCATATATTTT.

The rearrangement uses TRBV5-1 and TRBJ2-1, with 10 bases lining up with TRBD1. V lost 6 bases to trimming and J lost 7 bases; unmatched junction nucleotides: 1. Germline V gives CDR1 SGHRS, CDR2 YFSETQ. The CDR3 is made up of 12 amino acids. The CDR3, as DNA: TGCGCCAGCACGGGACAGGGGAATGAGCAGTTCTTC. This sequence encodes CASTGQGNEQFF.

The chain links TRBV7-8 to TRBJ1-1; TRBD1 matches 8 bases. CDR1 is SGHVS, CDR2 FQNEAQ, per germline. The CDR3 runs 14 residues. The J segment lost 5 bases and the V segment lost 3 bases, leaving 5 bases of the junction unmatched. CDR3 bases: TGTGCCAGCAGCTTCCAGGGGGCGGGAACTGAAGCTTTCTTT. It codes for CASSFQGAGTEAFF.

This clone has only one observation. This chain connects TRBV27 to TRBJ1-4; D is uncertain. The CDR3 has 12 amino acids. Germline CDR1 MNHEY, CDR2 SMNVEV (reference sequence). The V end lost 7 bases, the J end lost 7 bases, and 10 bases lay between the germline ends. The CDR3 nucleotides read TGTGCCAGCACCCGACGGGGTGAAAAACTGTTTTTT. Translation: CASTRRGEKLFF.

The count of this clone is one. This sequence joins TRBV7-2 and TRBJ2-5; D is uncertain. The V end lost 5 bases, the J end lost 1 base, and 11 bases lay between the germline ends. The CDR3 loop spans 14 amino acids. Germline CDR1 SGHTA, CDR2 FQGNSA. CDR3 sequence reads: CASSPEEIQETQYF. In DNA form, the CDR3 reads TGTGCCAGCAGCCCCGAGGAGATCCAAGAGACCCAGTACTTC. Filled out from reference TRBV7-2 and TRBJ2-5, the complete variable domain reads GAGVSQSPSNKVTEKGKDVELRCDPISGHTALYWYRQSLGQGLEFLIYFQGNSAPDKSGLPSDRFSAERTGGSVSTLTIQRTQQEDSAVYLCASSPEEIQETQYFGPGTRLLVL.

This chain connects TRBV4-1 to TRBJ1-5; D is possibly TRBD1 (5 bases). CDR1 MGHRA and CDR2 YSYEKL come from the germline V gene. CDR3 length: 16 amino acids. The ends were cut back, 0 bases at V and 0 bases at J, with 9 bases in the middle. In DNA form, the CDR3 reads TGCGCCAGCAGCCAAGAATGGGGGGATAGCAATCAGCCCCAGCATTTT. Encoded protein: CASSQEWGDSNQPQHF.

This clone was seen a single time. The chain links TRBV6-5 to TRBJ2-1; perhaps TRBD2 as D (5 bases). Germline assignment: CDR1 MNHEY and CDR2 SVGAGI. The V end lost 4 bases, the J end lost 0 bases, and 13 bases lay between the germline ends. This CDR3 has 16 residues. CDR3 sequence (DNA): TGTGCCAGCAGTTGGAGGATGGGGAGCTCCTACAATGAGCAGTTCTTC. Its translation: CASSWRMGSSYNEQFF.

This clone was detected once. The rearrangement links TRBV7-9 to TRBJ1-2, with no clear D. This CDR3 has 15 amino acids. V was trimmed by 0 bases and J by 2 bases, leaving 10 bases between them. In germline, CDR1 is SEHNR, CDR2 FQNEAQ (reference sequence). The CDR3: CASSLAGRLNYGYTF. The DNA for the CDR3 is TGTGCCAGCAGCTTAGCCGGGAGACTAAACTATGGCTACACCTTC.

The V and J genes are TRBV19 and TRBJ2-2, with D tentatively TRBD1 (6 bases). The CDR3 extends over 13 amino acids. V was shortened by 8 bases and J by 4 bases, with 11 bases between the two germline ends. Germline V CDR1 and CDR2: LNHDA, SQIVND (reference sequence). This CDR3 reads CASGGHSTGELFF. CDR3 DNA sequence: TGTGCCAGTGGGGGACACTCCACCGGGGAGCTGTTTTTT.

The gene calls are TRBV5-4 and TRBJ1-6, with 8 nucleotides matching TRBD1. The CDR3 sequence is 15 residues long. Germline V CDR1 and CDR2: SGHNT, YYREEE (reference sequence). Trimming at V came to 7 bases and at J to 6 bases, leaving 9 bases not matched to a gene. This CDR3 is CASEDRGSGNSPLHF. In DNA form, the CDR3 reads TGTGCCAGCGAAGACAGGGGATCCGGTAATTCACCCCTCCACTTT.

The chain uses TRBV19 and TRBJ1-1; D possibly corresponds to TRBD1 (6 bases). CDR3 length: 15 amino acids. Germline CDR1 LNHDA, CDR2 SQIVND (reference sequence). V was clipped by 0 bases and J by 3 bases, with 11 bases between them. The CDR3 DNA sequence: TGTGCCAGTAGTATAGATCCCCCAGGGGACACTGAAGCTTTCTTT. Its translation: CASSIDPPGDTEAFF.

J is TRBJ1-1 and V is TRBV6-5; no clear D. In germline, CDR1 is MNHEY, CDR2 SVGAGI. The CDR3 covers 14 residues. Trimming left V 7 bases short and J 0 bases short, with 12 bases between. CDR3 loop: CASMLDRVNTEAFF. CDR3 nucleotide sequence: TGTGCCAGCATGTTAGATCGAGTGAACACTGAAGCTTTCTTT.

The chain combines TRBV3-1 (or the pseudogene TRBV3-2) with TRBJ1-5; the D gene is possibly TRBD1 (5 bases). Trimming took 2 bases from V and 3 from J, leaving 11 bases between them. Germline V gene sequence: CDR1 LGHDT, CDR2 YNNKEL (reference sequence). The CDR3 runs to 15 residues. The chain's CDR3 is CASSQNSGFNQPQHF. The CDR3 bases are TGTGCCAGCAGCCAAAATTCAGGGTTCAATCAGCCCCAGCATTTT.

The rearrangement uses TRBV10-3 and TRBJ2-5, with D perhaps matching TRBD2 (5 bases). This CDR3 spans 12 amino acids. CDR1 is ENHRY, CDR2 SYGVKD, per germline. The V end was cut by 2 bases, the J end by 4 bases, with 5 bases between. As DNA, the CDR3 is TGTGCCATCAGTGAGAGCGGAGAGACCCAGTACTTC. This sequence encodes CAISESGETQYF.

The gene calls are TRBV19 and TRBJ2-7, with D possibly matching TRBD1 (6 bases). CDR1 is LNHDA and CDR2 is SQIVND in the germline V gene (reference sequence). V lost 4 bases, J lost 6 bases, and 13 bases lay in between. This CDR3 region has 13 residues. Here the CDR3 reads CASSTVTGSEQYF. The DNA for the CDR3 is TGTGCCAGTAGTACAGTAACAGGGTCCGAGCAGTACTTC.

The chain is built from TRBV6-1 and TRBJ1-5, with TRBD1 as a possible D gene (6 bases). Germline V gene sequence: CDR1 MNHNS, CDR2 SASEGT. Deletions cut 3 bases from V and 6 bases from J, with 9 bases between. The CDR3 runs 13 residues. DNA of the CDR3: TGTGCCAGCAGTGACAGGGGTAGTCAGCCCCAGCATTTT. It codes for CASSDRGSQPQHF.

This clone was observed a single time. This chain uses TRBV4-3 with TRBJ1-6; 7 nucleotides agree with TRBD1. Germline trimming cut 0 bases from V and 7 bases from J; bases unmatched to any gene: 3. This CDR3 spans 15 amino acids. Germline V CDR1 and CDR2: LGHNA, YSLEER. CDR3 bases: TGCGCCAGCAGCCAAGACGGGACAGCCAATTCACCCCTCCACTTT. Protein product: CASSQDGTANSPLHF.

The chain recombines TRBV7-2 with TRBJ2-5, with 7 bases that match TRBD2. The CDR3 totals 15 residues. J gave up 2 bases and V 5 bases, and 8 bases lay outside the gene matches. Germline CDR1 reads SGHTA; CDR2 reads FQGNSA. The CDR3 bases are TGTGCCAGCAGCCCGGGGGACTACTTGCAAGAGACCCAGTACTTC. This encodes CASSPGDYLQETQYF.

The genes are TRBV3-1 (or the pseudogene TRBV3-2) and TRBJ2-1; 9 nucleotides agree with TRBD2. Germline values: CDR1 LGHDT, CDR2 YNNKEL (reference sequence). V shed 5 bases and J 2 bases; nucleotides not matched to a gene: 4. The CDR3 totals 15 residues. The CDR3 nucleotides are TGTGCCAGCAGCGAGTCTAGCGGGACCTACAATGAGCAGTTCTTC. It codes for CASSESSGTYNEQFF.

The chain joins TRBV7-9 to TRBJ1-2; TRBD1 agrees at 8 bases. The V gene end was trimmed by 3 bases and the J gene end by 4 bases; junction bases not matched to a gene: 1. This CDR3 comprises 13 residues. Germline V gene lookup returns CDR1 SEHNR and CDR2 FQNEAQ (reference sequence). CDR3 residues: CASSFTGGYGYTF. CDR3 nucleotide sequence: TGTGCCAGCAGCTTCACAGGGGGCTATGGCTACACCTTC.